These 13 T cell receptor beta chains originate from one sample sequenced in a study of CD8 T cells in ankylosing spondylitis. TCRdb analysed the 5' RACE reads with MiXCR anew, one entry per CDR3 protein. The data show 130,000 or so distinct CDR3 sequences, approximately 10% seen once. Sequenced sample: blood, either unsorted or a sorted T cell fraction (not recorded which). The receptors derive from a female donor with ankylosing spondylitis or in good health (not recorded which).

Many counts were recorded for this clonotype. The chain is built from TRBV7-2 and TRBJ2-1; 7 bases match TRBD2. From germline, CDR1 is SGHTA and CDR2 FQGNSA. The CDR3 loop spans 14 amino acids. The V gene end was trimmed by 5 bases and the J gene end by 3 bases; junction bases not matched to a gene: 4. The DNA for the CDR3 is TGTGCCAGCAGCCGTTCTAGCGGCTACAATGAGCAGTTCTTC. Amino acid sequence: CASSRSSGYNEQFF.

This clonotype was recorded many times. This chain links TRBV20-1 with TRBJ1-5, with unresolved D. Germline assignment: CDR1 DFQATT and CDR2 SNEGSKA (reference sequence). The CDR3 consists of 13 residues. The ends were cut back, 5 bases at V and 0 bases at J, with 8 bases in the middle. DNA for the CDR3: TGCAGTGCTCTCGACGGTAGCAATCAGCCCCAGCATTTT. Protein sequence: CSALDGSNQPQHF.

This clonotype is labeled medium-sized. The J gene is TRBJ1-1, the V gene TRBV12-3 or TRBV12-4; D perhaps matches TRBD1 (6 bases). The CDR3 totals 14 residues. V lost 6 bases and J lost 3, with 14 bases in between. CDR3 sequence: CASSLPPGDTEAFF. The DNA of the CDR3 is TGTGCCAGCAGCCTCCCCCCAGGGGACACTGAAGCTTTCTTT.

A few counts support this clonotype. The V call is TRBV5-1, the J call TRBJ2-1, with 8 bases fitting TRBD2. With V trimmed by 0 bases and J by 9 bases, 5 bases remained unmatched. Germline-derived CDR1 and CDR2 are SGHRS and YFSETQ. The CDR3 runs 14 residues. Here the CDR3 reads CASSLGGGRGEQFF. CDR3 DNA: TGCGCCAGCAGCTTGGGCGGGGGGCGGGGTGAGCAGTTCTTC.

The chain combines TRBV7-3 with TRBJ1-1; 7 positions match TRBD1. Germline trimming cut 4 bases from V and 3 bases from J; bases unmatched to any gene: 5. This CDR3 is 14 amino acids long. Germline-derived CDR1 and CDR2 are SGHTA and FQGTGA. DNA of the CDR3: TGTGCCAGCAGCTCGGACAGGAGGGACACTGAAGCTTTCTTT. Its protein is CASSSDRRDTEAFF. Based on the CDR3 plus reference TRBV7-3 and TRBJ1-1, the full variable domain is GAGVSQTPSNKVTEKGKYVELRCDPISGHTALYWYRQSLGQGPEFLIYFQGTGAADDSGLPNDRFFAVRPEGSVSTLKIQRTERGDSAVYLCASSSDRRDTEAFFGQGTRLTVV.

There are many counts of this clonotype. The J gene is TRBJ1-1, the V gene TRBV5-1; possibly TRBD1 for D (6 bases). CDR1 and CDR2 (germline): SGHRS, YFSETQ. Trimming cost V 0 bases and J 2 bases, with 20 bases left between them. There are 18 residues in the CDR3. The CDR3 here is CASSLVLASGEANTEAFF. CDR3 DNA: TGCGCCAGCAGCTTGGTGCTCGCCTCAGGGGAGGCTAACACTGAAGCTTTCTTT.

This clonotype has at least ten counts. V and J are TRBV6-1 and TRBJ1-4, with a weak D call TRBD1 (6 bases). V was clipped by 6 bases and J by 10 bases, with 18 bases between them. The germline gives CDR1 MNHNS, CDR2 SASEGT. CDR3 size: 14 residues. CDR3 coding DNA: TGTGCCAGCAGGGTAACAGGGAAGGACGGAAAACTGTTTTTT. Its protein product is CASRVTGKDGKLFF.

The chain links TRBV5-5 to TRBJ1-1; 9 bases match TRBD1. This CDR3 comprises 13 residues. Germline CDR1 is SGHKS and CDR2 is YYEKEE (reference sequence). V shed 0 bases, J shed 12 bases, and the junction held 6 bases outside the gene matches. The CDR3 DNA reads TGTGCCAGCAGCTTGGCGGGACAGGGCCATACTTTCTTT. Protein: CASSLAGQGHTFF.

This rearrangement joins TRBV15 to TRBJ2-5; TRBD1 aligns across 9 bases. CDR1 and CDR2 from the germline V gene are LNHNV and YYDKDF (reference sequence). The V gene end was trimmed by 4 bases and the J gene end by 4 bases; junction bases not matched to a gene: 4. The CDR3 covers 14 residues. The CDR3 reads CATSKRTGVETQYF. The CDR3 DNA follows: TGTGCCACCAGCAAAAGGACAGGGGTAGAGACCCAGTACTTC. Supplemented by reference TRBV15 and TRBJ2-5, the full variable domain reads DAMVIQNPRYQVTQFGKPVTLSCSQTLNHNVMYWYQQKSSQAPKLLFHYYDKDFNNEADTPDNFQSRRPNTSFCFLDIRSPGLGDTAMYLCATSKRTGVETQYFGPGTRLLVL.

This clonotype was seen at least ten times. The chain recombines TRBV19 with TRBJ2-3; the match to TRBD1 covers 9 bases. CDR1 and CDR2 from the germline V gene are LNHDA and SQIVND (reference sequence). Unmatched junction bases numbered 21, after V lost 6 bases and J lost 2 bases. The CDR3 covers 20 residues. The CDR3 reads CASSREGGQGNPKNTDTQYF. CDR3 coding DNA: TGTGCCAGTAGCCGAGAGGGGGGACAGGGAAACCCTAAAAACACAGATACGCAGTATTTT.

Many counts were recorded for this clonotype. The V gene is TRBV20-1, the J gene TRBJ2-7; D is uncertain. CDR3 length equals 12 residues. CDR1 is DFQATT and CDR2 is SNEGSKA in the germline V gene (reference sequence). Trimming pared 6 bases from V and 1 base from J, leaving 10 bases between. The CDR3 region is CSALTPSYEQYF. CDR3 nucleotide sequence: TGCAGTGCCCTGACACCGTCCTACGAGCAGTACTTC.

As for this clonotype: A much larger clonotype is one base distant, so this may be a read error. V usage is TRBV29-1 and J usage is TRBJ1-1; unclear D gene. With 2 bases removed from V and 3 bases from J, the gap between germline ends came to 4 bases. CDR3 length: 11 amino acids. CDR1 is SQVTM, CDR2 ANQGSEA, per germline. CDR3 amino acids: CSVEWYTEAFF. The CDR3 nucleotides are TGCAGCGTTGAATGGTACACTGAAGCTTTCTTT.

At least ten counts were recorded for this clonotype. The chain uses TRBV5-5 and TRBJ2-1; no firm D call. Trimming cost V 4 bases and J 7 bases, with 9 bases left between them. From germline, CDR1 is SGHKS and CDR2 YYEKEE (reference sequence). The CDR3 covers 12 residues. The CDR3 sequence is CASSESGNEQFF. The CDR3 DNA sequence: TGTGCCAGCAGCGAGAGTGGGAATGAGCAGTTCTTC.